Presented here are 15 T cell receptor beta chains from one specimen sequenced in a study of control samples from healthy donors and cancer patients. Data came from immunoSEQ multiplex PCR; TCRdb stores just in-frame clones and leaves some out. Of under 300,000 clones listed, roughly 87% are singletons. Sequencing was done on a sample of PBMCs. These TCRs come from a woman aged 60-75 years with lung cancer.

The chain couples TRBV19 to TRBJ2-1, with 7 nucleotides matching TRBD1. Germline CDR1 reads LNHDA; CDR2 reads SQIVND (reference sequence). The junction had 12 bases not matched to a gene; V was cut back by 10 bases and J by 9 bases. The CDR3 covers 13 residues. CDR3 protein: CATKGKGATEQFF. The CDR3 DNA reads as TGTGCCACCAAGGGGAAGGGGGCGACTGAGCAGTTCTTC.

CDR3 residues: CASSFPGSQETQYF. The CDR3, as DNA: TGTGCCAGCAGCTTCCCAGGAAGTCAAGAGACCCAGTACTTC. The gene calls are TRBV11-2 and TRBJ2-5; D remains unclear. The CDR3 covers 14 residues. Germline V CDR1 and CDR2: SGHAT, FQNNGV. Trimming pared 3 bases from V and 2 bases from J, leaving 10 bases between.

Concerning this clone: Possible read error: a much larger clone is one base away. For the CDR3, the DNA is TGTGCCAGCAGCCACTCCTACGAGCAGTACTTC. Amino acids: CASSHSYEQYF. J is TRBJ2-7 and V is TRBV3-1 (or the pseudogene TRBV3-2); D is uncertain. Trimming pared 3 bases from V and 0 bases from J, leaving 0 bases between. The CDR3 consists of 11 residues. The germline V gene encodes CDR1 LGHDT and CDR2 YNNKEL (reference sequence).

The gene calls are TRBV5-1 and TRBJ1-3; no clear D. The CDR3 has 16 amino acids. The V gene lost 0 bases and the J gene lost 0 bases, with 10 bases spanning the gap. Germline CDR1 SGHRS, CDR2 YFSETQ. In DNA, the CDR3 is TGCGCCAGCAGCTTGGCCCCGAAGGACTCTGGAAACACCATATATTTT. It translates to CASSLAPKDSGNTIYF.

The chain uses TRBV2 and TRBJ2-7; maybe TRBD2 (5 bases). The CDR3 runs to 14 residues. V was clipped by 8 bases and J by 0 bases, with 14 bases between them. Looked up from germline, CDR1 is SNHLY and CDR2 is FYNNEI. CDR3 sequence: CASRGGAVSYEQYF. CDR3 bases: TGTGCCAGCCGAGGAGGAGCGGTCTCCTACGAGCAGTACTTC.

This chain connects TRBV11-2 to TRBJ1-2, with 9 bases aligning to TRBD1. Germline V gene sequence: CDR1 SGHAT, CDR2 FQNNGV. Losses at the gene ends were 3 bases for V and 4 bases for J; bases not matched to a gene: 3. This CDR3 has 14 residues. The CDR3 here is CASSFGQGFYGYTF. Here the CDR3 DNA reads TGTGCCAGCAGCTTCGGACAGGGGTTCTATGGCTACACCTTC. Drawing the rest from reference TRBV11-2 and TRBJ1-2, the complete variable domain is EAGVAQSPRYKIIEKRQSVAFWCNPISGHATLYWYQQILGQGPKLLIQFQNNGVVDDSQLPKDRFSAERLKGVDSTLKIQPAKLEDSAVYLCASSFGQGFYGYTFGSGTRLTVV.

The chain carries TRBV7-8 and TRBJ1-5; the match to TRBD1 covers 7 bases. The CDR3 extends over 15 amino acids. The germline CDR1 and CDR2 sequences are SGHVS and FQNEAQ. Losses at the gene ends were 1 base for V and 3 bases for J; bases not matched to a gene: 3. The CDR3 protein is CASSLGGQLNQPQHF. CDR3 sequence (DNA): TGTGCCAGCAGCTTAGGGGGACAGCTCAATCAGCCCCAGCATTTT.

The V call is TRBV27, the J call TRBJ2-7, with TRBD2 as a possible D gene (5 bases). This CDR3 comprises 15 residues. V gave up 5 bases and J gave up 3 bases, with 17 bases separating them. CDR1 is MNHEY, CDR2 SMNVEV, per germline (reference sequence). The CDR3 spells CASSVRATGFYEQYF. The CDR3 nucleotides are TGTGCCAGCAGTGTTAGAGCCACGGGATTCTACGAGCAGTACTTC.

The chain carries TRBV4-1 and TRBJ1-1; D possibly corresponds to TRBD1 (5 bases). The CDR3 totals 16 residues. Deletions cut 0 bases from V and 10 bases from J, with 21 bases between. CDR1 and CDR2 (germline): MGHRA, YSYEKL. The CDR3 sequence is CASSQETQGLALRAFF. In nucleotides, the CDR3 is TGCGCCAGCAGCCAAGAAACCCAGGGCCTCGCGTTGAGAGCTTTCTTT.

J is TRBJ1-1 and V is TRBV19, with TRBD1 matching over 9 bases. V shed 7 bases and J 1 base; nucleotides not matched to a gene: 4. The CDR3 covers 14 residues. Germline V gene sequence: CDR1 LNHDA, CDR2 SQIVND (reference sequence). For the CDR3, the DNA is TGTGCCAGTAACAGGGGGCGCGAGAACACTGAAGCTTTCTTT. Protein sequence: CASNRGRENTEAFF.

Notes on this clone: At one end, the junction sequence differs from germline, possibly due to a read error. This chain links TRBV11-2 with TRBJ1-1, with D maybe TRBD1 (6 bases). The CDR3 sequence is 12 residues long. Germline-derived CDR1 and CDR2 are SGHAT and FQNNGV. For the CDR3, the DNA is TGTGCCAGCAGATTAGGGATAGGGGGGGCTTTCTTT. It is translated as CASRLGIGGAFF.

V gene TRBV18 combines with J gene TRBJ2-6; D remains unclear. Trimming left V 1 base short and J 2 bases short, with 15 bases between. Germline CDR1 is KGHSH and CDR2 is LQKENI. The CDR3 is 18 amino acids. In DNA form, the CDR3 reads TGTGCCAGCTCACCACAGGGCCCAACAACCCCTGGGGCCAACGTCCTGACTTTC. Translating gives CASSPQGPTTPGANVLTF. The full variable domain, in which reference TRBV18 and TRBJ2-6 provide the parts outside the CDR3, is NAGVMQNPRHLVRRRGQEARLRCSPMKGHSHVYWYRQLPEEGLKFMVYLQKENIIDESGMPKERFSAEFPKEGPSILRIQQVVRGDSAAYFCASSPQGPTTPGANVLTFGAGSRLTVL.

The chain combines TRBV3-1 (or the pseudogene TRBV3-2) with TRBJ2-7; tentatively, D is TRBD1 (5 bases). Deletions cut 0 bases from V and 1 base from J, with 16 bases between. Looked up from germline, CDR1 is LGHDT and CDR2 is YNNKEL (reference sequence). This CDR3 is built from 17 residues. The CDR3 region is CASSQDRWPGNSYEQYF. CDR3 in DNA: TGTGCCAGCAGCCAAGATAGGTGGCCAGGGAATTCCTACGAGCAGTACTTC.

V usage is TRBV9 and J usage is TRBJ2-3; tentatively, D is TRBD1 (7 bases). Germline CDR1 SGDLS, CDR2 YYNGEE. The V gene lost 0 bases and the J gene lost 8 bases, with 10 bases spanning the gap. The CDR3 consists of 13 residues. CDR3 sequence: CASSVAGDSTQYF. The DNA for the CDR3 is TGTGCCAGCAGCGTAGCGGGGGACAGTACGCAGTATTTT.

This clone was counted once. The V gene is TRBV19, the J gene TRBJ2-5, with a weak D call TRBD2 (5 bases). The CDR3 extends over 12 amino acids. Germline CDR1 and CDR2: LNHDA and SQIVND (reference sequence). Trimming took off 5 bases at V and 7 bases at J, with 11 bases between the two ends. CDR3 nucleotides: TGTGCCAGTAGTCCAGATGCGGGGACCCAGTACTTC. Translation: CASSPDAGTQYF. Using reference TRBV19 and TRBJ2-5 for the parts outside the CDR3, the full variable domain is DGGITQSPKYLFRKEGQNVTLSCEQNLNHDAMYWYRQDPGQGLRLIYYSQIVNDFQKGDIAEGYSVSREKKESFPLTVTSAQKNPTAFYLCASSPDAGTQYFGPGTRLLVL.